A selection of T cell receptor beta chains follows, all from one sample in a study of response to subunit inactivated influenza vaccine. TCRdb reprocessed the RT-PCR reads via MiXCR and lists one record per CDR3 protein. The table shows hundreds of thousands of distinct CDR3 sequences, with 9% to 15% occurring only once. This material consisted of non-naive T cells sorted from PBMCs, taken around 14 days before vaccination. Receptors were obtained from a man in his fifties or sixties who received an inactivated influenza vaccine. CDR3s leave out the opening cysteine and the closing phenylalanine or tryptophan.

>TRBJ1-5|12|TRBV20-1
SALQGSGNQPQH
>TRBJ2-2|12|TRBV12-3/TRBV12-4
ASRKAGAVGELF
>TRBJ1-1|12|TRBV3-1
ASSQGSGVTEAF
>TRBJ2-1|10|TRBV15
ATSRLYDEQF
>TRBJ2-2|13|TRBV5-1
ASSLRDIHTGELF
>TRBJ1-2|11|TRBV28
ASSDLRGVGYT
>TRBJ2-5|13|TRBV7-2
ASSPQLDRQETQY
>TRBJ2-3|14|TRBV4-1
ASSRNRDRATDTQY
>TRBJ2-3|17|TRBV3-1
AFSFFPSGRRDRTDTQY
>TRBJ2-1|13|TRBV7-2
ASRQGRDSYNEQF
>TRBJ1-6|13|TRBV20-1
SARGTGRDNSPLH
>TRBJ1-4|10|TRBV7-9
ASSLGTEKLF
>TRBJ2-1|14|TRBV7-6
ASSLEVLAGYNEQF
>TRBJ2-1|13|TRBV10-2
ASSEGLHSYNEQF
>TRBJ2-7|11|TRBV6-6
ASGHKPTSEQY
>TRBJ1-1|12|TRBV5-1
ASSLAEGGTEAF
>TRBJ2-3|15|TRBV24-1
ATSDPLTGGGTDTQY
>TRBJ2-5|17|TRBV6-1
ASSEFGLAGGLSTETQY
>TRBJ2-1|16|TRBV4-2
ASSPKGEAGQTSGEQF
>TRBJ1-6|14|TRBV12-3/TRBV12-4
ASSSGSSSYNSPLH
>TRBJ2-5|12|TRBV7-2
ASSFRGMEETQY
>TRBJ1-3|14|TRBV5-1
ASSLADSRSGNTIY
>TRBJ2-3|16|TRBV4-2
ASSRGTSGGLGTDTQY
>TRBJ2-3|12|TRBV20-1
SARPGLTSDTQY
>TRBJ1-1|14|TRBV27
ASSPSWTGMNTEAF
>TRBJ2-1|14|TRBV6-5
ASSFLGQGAVNEQF
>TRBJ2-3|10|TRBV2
ASMRGTDTQY
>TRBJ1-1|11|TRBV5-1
ASSLDLNTEAF
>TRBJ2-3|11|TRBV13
ASSFTSVDTQY
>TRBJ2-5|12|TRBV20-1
DSKPRTLEETQY
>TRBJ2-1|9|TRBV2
ASRYNNEQF
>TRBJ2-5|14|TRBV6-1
ASSPRWTGEGETQY
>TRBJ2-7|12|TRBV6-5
ASSSTGTSYEQY
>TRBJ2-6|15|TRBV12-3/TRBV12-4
ASSSPGHLSGANVLT
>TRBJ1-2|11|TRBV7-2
ASTGSINYGYT
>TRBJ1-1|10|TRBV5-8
ASNRMLTEAF
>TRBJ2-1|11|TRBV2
ASSETGSGEQF
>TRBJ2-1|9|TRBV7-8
ASSLAYEQF
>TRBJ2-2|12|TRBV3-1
ASSQDGRTGELF
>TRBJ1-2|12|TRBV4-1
ASSQDLANYGYT
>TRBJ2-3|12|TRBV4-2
ASSQELRRDTQY
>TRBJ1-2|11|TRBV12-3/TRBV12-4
ASSLTGDYSYT
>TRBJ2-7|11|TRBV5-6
ASSDRDSYEQY
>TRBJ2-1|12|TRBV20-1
SAQSGGTLDEQF
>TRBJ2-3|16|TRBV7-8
ASSLVGTIPTGTDTQY
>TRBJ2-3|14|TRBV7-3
ASSLRAGVSSDTQY
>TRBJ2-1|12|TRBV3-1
ASSQYDSLGEQF